This T cell receptor (beta chain) emerged from a study of cytomegalovirus exposure and HLA in healthy donors (TCRdb year 2017). About the investigation overall: An earlier analysis of under 600 of the donors reported 250 to 300 Gb of sequence data and 120 million or so unique TCR beta sequences from around 200 million T cells. Roughly 310 gigabases of sequencing data and approximately 85 million unique TCR sequences were included in an early release covering roughly 600 HLA-typed donors. Of the 398 genotyped donors, over 70% fell in the genetic ancestry cluster associated with self-reported Caucasian donors. The study aimed to test whether signatures of past pathogen exposure could be identified by cataloging public T cell receptors. The study used immunosequencing to profile the T cell repertoires of several hundred subjects and linked those repertoires to cytomegalovirus serostatus. Along with the roughly 710-subject first cohort, a separate validation cohort of around 110 different subjects was used. The study combined high-throughput TCR immunosequencing, statistical association of individual TCRs with disease status, and machine learning to predict cytomegalovirus infection status. In a later analysis, previously published TCR beta repertoires from 550 to 700 donors were re-analyzed and high-resolution HLA genotyping was added so that TCR occurrence patterns could be studied. Rather than using new phenotypic data, the later analysis identified candidate immune exposures from TCR beta sequences and from how often those sequences occurred across donors. An earlier analysis of some 600 of the donors applied high-throughput TCR beta sequencing to assess whether each TCR beta V gene segment acted as functional or pseudogenic. Donor age, sex, ethnicity and CMV serostatus were compiled together with the repertoire data. A later genetic analysis used genome-wide SNP genotypes for about 65% of the 666 donors, treating that subset as a discovery cohort. All discovery cohort repertoires had been generated on a single sequencing platform. Both class I and class II loci were covered by HLA typing, at four-digit resolution. Typing coverage differed by locus: A, B, C, DRB1 and DQB1 were typed in about 620-630 donors, DQA1 in roughly 500, DPA1 in some 570, and DPB1 in approximately 450. Several DR-DQ haplotypes were treated as single units for association and clustering because of strong linkage in the cohort. On average, about 200,000 unique TCR beta nucleotide sequences were sequenced per donor among about 400 genotyped donors of the cohort, with 15% to 20% of those sequences being non-productive.

The cohort consisted of some 670 healthy bone marrow donors. All cohort members were sampled while nominally healthy, although unrecorded immune exposures were likely present. The donor was CMV seronegative and belonged to the group of 320 or so seronegative cohort members. A peripheral blood sample was provided by each donor, and peripheral blood mononuclear cells were used for TCR beta sequencing. The Qiagen DNeasy Blood Extraction Kit was used to extract genomic DNA from the blood cell samples. The germline V end is reduced by 6 bases and the J end by 3 bases; junction bases left unmatched: 10. From the cysteine through the phenylalanine, the CDR3 covers 17 amino acids. Here the CDR3 DNA is all that survives: 51 bases in frame from base 1. As encoded in the germline V gene (reference sequence), CDR1 is LNHDA while CDR2 is SQIVND. This clone has a single count. Its antigen specificity is not known. No much larger clone exists at a distance of one base, and base qualities are not known.

Points the paper makes about the study in general: A later analysis found that HLA-associated TCR beta chains were more clonally expanded and had lower generation probabilities than equally common non-associated chains. In an earlier analysis of some 550 of the donors, most TCR beta V segments were observed in productive rearrangements about 87% or about 30% of the time, broadly matching IMGT annotations. Three of the identified cytomegalovirus-associated TCR beta chains were confirmed in vitro to be specific for cytomegalovirus antigens. Cytomegalovirus status was reported to be diagnosed by the classifier with high specificity and sensitivity in both the original and validation cohorts. Some IMGT-functional V segments, including TRBV6-2 and TRBV6-3, could not be distinguished by the 87-base-pair reads and were therefore excluded. In a later genetic analysis, a missense DCLRE1C variant was associated with V-gene and J-gene trimming of TCR beta chains, and the association was replicated in an independent cohort. Correlated functional status among segregating V segments might be attributable to linkage disequilibrium, but an unknown experimental factor could not be ruled out. HLA typing was unavailable for some donors at each locus, so association tests used only the typed subset. The cohort was sequenced for TCR beta chains only, and without alpha or paired-chain data the features that could be detected were limited. When HLA alleles, especially DR and DQ, strongly co-occurred, attributing TCR associations to individual alleles was difficult. Immune exposure information for the cohort was limited to CMV serostatus. In a later analysis, several top co-occurrence clusters were reported to appear linked to parvovirus B19, influenza, CMV and Epstein-Barr virus. A later analysis found that TCR association rates varied across HLA loci, with DRB1 alleles showing the most associated TCRs and HLA-C alleles the fewest. Specific HLA alleles were associated with 15,000 to 20,000 TCR beta sequences at a false discovery rate of 0.05 in a later analysis. Compared with the approximately 670-donor mean, donors in an Asian-associated ancestry cluster had fewer N-insertions in productive TCRs, according to a later genetic analysis. Across donors, most TCR sequences were observed very rarely, whereas some public TCRs were present in many individuals. Because counts were too low, about 17 rarely observed V segments, including chromosome 9 orphons, were excluded from the earlier analysis of around 590 of the donors. A cluster of highly shared sequence variants was judged likely to be a technical artifact of the sequencing pipeline. A further reported finding was that TCR beta sequences accurately predicted the HLA-A and HLA-B alleles for most subjects in the first cohort. The authors suggested that the approach could potentially be generalized to other disease states and immunological phenotypes. A later analysis found that most CMV-associated TCR beta chains appeared HLA-restricted, with HLA associations seemingly driven largely by CMV exposure. Sequencing depth was assumed to be roughly uniform across donors in the presence/absence analyses, though that assumption may not hold. In the study, 150 to 200 TCR beta chains were listed as associated with cytomegalovirus.

Preparation of the library involved the immunoSEQ multiplex PCR assay. A mixture of 60 forward primers for TCR Vbeta segments and 13 reverse primers for TCR Jbeta segments was used in the multiplex PCR. The CDR3 region of rearranged TCR beta genes was amplified from genomic DNA by a multiplex PCR assay. Amplified TCR beta libraries were sequenced as 87-base-pair reads on the Illumina HiSeq System. As for the original processing: In a later analysis, tens of millions of unique TCR beta chains were counted across the 650 to 750 repertoires, and roughly 9.9 million of these chains were shared by at least two donors. To remove PCR and sequencing errors, raw reads were error-corrected and collapsed into unique sequences using a nearest-neighbor algorithm that merged closely related sequences. To assign V, D and J gene segments, CDR3 sequences were aligned to IMGT reference sequences. For a sequence to be retained, a match of at least six nucleotides to both a V gene segment and a J gene segment was required. A rearrangement counted as productive if the CDR3 had no stop codons and remained in frame with V and J, and every other rearrangement counted as non-productive. CDR3 was defined according to IMGT convention as the region running from the second conserved V-encoded cysteine to the conserved J-encoded phenylalanine. In an earlier analysis of 550 to 650 of the donors, sequences lacking an unambiguous match to a single V gene segment were excluded. An earlier analysis of 587 of the donors classified V segments as functional when productive rearrangements were above 56.7% and as segregating when the standard deviation between donors was above 5%. A statistical classification framework was built for diagnosing cytomegalovirus status from the catalog of TCR beta chain sequences. In a later analysis, TCR nucleotide sequences were compared against IMGT/GENE-DB human TR gene sequences so that V and J genes could be assigned. The TCRdist pipeline was used in a later analysis to assign CDR3 sequences and most-parsimonious VDJ recombination scenarios. A later analysis defined each TCR beta chain by its CDR3 amino acid sequence plus V-gene family, and excluded reads lacking a unique V-gene family. In a later analysis, several hundred highly shared, low-generation-probability nucleotide sequences were removed to address suspected cross-contamination and a sequencing artifact. For each public chain, a later analysis derived a clonal expansion index from normalized ranks of inferred template counts within each repertoire. A later analysis computed generation probabilities with a VDJ recombination model fitted to out-of-frame rearrangements, and checked the results against IGoR. In a later analysis, hypergeometric tests were used to score TCR-TCR, TCR-HLA and TCR-CMV co-occurrence, with a repertoire-size bias correction applied to TCR pairs. In a later analysis, false discovery rates were estimated by permuting HLA or CMV assignments 20 times. In a later analysis, co-occurring TCRs were grouped using DBSCAN, with TCRdist sequence similarity added in when clustering inside HLA-allele-positive subsets. For co-occurrence clustering, repertoires with fewer than 30,000 or more than 120,000 public chains were excluded, along with about five repertoires with anomalous nucleotide sharing. Sourced from immuneACCESS, this table was stored by TCRdb with only in-frame sequences that have V and J called. A share of the clones is absent; for the studies checked, an unresolved V gene accounts for under half, and the remainder has no known explanation. V, J and clone size are those of that table, while D and trimming were read from the DNA. The sample table records under 200,000 clones; 84% of these occur just once. The biggest ten clones account for 1.9% of the sample.

This TCR was sampled from a man between 18 and 35 years old in good health and CMV-seronegative. In this chain, TRBV19 is recombined with TRBJ2-2, with 10 bases in between that match TRBD1. Sequencing was performed on PBMCs. The CDR3 has the sequence CASRQSGTGADTGELFF. The nucleotide sequence is given as TGTGCCAGTAGACAGTCCGGGACAGGGGCGGACACCGGGGAGCTGTTTTTT.